The clone carrying this TCR beta chain was seen at least ten times. What it recognizes is unknown. The sample is drawn from a study of early T cells in non-severe SARS-CoV-2 infection. Whole-study results and caveats: There was a bias toward anti-spike CD8 responses in VDJdb matching, which missed private and CD4 specificities.

Attached unique molecular identifiers marked individual cDNA molecules. MiXCR, applied by TCRdb to the 5' RACE reads, yields one record per CDR3 protein. The table includes over 30,000 distinct CDR3 sequences, 3.5% to 5% detected once. The CDR3 covers 19 residues. Germline trimming cut 1 base from V and 5 bases from J; bases unmatched to any gene: 18. CDR1 and CDR2 from the germline V gene are MGHRA and YSYEKL. Sequenced material: whole blood. The chain recombines TRBV4-1 with TRBJ2-5; 8 bases are shared with TRBD1. The TCR comes from an adult who was a healthcare worker with PCR-confirmed SARS-CoV-2 infection or an uninfected control (not recorded which). The CDR3: CASSQASVGQGNVLETQYF. The CDR3 DNA follows: TGCGCCAGCAGCCAAGCCTCGGTCGGACAGGGTAACGTCCTGGAGACCCAGTACTTC.